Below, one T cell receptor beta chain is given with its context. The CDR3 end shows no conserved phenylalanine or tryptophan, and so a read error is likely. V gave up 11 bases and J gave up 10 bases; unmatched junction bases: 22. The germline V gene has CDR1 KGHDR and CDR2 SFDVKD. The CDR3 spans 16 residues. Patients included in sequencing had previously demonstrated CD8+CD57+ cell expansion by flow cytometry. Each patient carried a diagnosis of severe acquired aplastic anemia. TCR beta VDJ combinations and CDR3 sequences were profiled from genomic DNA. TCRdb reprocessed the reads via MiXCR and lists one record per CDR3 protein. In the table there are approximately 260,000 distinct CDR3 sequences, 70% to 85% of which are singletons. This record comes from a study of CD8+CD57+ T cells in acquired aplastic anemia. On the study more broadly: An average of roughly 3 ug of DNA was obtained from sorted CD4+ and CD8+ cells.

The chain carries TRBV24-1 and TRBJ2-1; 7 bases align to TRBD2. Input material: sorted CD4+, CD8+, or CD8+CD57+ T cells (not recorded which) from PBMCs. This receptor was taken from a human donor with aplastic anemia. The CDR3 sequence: CASSIASGAYQEEQFC. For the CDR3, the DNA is TGTGCCAGCAGCATAGCTAGCGGAGCCTATCAGGAGGAGCAGTTCTGC.